This T cell receptor beta chain was profiled in a study of T cell responses to AZD1222 COVID-19 vaccine (dated by TCRdb to about 2021). For context, the study as a whole: A total of about 240 trial participants underwent TCR sequencing, of whom around 200 received two doses of AZD1222 and around 26 received two doses of the MenACWY control vaccine. Trial participants were enrolled by age into 18-55, 56-69 and 70-plus year subgroups, with around 140, 26 and 57 TCR-sequenced participants respectively.

The label giving this sample's time point can be read as: about 28 days (+/-7) after the second vaccine dose. AZD1222 recipients whose second dose came at about 4 weeks and those whose second dose came at about 12 weeks were combined into one group, since spike-specific TCR depth and breadth did not differ between the two schedules. Vaccinee samples came from UK trials COV001 and COV002, including a single-blind randomized controlled phase 2/3 trial of AZD1222 (ChAdOx1 nCoV-19) in healthy adults. For TCRbeta chain sequencing, PBMC samples were collected from trial participants at day 0 and at day 28 after the second dose. The CDR3 regions of human TCRbeta chains were analyzed by immunosequencing. The study's processing was this. Repertoire TCRs were checked for matches against a reference library of SARS-CoV-2-specific TCRs that had been generated using the MIRA antigen-specificity platform. Breadth meant the fraction of unique TCRs that were SARS-CoV-2-associated, whereas depth meant the fraction of total T cells that were SARS-CoV-2-associated. Using the MIRA data, each spike-specific TCR was mapped to the spike region that the TCR reacts to and placed in a CD4 or CD8 class. Log10-transformed breadth and depth values were compared by one-way ANOVA with Sidak's multiple comparisons tests. The table comes from immuneACCESS by way of TCRdb, which keeps in-frame sequences with V and J called. Part of the clones is missing from these tables; in studies checked, under half for an unresolved V gene and the rest for unknown reasons. V and J calls and clone size are given by that table; D and trimming were obtained from the DNA. In all, the sample holds tens of thousands of clones, and 90% of those were seen once. In total, the top ten clones hold 5% to 5.5% of the sample.

The study at large found these results: In the small 56-69-year group, the increase in depth fell short of significance, most likely because of low power. Participants were mostly white British and included more females than males, and it was suggested by the authors that clonal diversity may have been underestimated. CD4 TCRs associated with the vaccine covered the entire spike protein, and the dominant responses were in regions 160-218 and 743-854. Spike-specific TCR breadth and depth rose significantly after two AZD1222 doses compared with day 0 and with MenACWY recipients. Conclusions about previously exposed vaccinees are limited, since just 5 or 6 AZD1222 recipients were seropositive for SARS-CoV-2 at baseline. Reportedly, almost half of the unique spike-specific TCRs recognized epitopes lying outside the regions that are mutated in the B.1.351 and B.1.1.7 variants. Because no samples from the day 14 peak response were available, repertoires could be characterized only after the peak T cell response.

Concerning this clone: Its antigen specificity is not known. Base quality data are lacking; no much larger clone is found one base away.

Spanning cysteine to phenylalanine, the CDR3 consists of 13 amino acids. The only DNA kept is the CDR3, 39 bases in frame from the first base. V and J are truncated by 0 bases and 5 bases respectively, leaving an intervening sequence of 7 bases. The germline V gene provides CDR1 SGDLS and CDR2 YYNGEE. Recombination linked TRBV9 to TRBJ2-3; a confident D gene designation cannot be given. The TCR sequence derives from an adult who received the AZD1222 COVID-19 vaccine. Here the sequenced sample was peripheral blood, taken 28 days after the second AZD1222 dose. Here is the DNA: TGTGCCAGCAGCGTAGAAGTGGGAGATACGCAGTATTTT. Its amino acids are CASSVEVGDTQYF.